Ten or more counts support the clone carrying this T cell receptor beta chain. What it recognizes is unknown. Germline V gene sequence: CDR1 SGHRS, CDR2 YFSETQ. This CDR3 spans 13 amino acids. The V and J ends lost 5 bases and 7 bases, in that order; junction bases with no gene match: 6. This sample is part of a study of identical twins. Study-wide findings and caveats: One should note that invariant MAIT and iNKT cells could partly confound zero-insertion analyses. The authors drew conclusions from cross-sectional statistical analysis rather than following the same donors. High-abundance cord blood beta clonotypes had fewer insertions; memory repertoires showed none.

Template switching added a universal primer binding site, and final cDNA carried unique molecular identifiers. TCRdb recomputed calls from the 5' RACE reads with MiXCR, one row per CDR3 protein. The repertoire has 200,000 or so distinct CDR3 sequences, 7.5% of them found once; the top ten carry roughly 2%. These same data were also listed under a study on yellow fever vaccine responses in identical twins.

Material: memory (CD45RO+) T cells sorted from blood. The chain uses TRBV5-1 and TRBJ2-1, with 7 bases lining up with TRBD2. The source is a woman aged 18-30 years in good health. The CDR3 region has the DNA TGCGCCAGCAGGGCCGGGACTACTAATGAGCAGTTCTTC. Amino acids: CASRAGTTNEQFF.